This entry lists 3 T cell receptor beta chains sequenced from one sample in a study of cytomegalovirus exposure and HLA in healthy donors. The PCR contained 60 Vbeta and 13 Jbeta primers. Clones were read by immunoSEQ multiplex PCR, and TCRdb kept only the in-frame ones, dropping some. This table holds under 300,000 clones, just over 70% found once. Material for sequencing was PBMCs. These receptors were collected from a female donor in good health and CMV-seronegative.

The V gene is TRBV11-2, the J gene TRBJ2-5; TRBD2 might be the D (6 bases). V was clipped by 0 bases and J by 5 bases, with 16 bases between them. CDR3 length equals 16 residues. Per the germline V gene, CDR1 is SGHAT and CDR2 is FQNNGV. The CDR3 nucleotides are TGTGCCAGCAGCTTAGAGGGCAGGCCGGCGGGGGAGACCCAGTACTTC. The encoded protein is CASSLEGRPAGETQYF.

This chain connects TRBV5-4 to TRBJ2-1; TRBD1 might be the D (5 bases). The CDR3 contains 20 residues. Germline V gives CDR1 SGHNT, CDR2 YYREEE (reference sequence). V was cut by 3 bases and J by 0 bases, with 25 bases left in between. CDR3 residues: CASSSPSTLTVTSSYNEQFF. The CDR3 region has the DNA TGTGCCAGCAGCTCTCCATCCACGCTGACAGTTACGAGCTCCTACAATGAGCAGTTCTTC.

This sequence joins TRBV5-1 and TRBJ2-2, with D perhaps matching TRBD1 (5 bases). The V end lost 1 base, the J end lost 0 bases, and 13 bases lay between the germline ends. CDR3 length: 17 amino acids. CDR1 is SGHRS and CDR2 is YFSETQ in the germline V gene. In DNA form, the CDR3 reads TGCGCCAGCAGCTTGTCCCAGGGTTCGGCGAACACCGGGGAGCTGTTTTTT. Amino acids: CASSLSQGSANTGELFF.